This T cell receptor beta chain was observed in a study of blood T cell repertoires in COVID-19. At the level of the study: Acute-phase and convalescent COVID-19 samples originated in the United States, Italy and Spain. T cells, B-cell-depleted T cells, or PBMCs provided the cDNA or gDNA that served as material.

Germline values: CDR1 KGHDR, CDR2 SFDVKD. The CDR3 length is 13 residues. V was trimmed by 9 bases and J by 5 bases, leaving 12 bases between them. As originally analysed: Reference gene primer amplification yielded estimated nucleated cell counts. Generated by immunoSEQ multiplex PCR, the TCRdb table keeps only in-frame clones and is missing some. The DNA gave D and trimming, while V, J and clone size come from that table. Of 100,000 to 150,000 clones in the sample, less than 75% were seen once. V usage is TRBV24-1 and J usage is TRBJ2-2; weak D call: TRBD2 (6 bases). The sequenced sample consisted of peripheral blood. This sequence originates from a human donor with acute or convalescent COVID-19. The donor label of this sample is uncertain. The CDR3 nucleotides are TGTGCCACCGGAGGGGCGAGAACCGGGGAGCTGTTTTTT. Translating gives CATGGARTGELFF.